The rows below give T cell receptor beta chains drawn from one sample of a study of T cell changes during pregnancy in multiple sclerosis. Profiling relied on immunoSEQ multiplex PCR, and the TCRdb table lists in-frame clones only, not all of them. This table has tens of thousands of clones, about nine tenths appearing once. The sample in question was peripheral blood, obtained in the third trimester of pregnancy. The receptors originated from a female donor in good health, enrolled as a control in a pregnancy study. Each CDR3 is given with its conserved first and last residue. Fields, in order: V gene, D gene, clone size, J gene, CDR3 DNA, CDR3 protein. A D gene is named only where the DNA matches it firmly. A clone size is listed for some rows: how often the clone was seen (once, few, many), or a class if it is expanded.

V gene: TRBV27
D gene: -
clone size: -
J gene: TRBJ2-7
CDR3 DNA: TGTGCCAGCAGTCGGGGGGCCTATACCTACGAGCAGTACTTC
CDR3 protein: CASSRGAYTYEQYF

V gene: TRBV27
D gene: -
clone size: -
J gene: TRBJ2-3
CDR3 DNA: TGTGCCAGCAGTTTTCCCCCAGGGTCCCCCTTCCCACATACGCAGTATTTT
CDR3 protein: CASSFPPGSPFPHTQYF

V gene: TRBV18
D gene: -
clone size: -
J gene: TRBJ2-7
CDR3 DNA: TGTGCCAGCTCACCACCGAGCAGGGGAGTCCAGGGGCAGTACTTC
CDR3 protein: CASSPPSRGVQGQYF

V gene: TRBV27
D gene: TRBD2
clone size: -
J gene: TRBJ2-3
CDR3 DNA: TGTGCCAGCATCGGAGCGGGAGGCGGGTGGGGGCAGTATTTT
CDR3 protein: CASIGAGGGWGQYF

V gene: TRBV19
D gene: TRBD1
clone size: -
J gene: TRBJ2-7
CDR3 DNA: TGTGCCAGTAGTGATCGGACAGGGGGACACTCCTACGAGCAGTACTTC
CDR3 protein: CASSDRTGGHSYEQYF

V gene: TRBV27
D gene: TRBD1
clone size: -
J gene: TRBJ1-2
CDR3 DNA: TGTGCCAGCCGAACCTTGACAGGGGTTAACTATGGCTACACCTTC
CDR3 protein: CASRTLTGVNYGYTF

V gene: TRBV4-1
D gene: TRBD1
clone size: -
J gene: TRBJ2-7
CDR3 DNA: TGCGCCAGCAGCCAAGATAGTACAGGGGATCGGCGCGAGCAGTACTTC
CDR3 protein: CASSQDSTGDRREQYF

V gene: TRBV9
D gene: TRBD2
clone size: -
J gene: TRBJ2-1
CDR3 DNA: TGTGCCAGCAGCGTAGCTAGCGGGGTTCACAATGAGCAGTTCTTC
CDR3 protein: CASSVASGVHNEQFF

V gene: TRBV14
D gene: -
clone size: -
J gene: TRBJ2-1
CDR3 DNA: TGTGCCAGCAGCCAAGCTAGGGGCGCGAAGACTTTGAATGAGCAGTTCTTC
CDR3 protein: CASSQARGAKTLNEQFF

V gene: TRBV30
D gene: TRBD2
clone size: -
J gene: TRBJ2-5
CDR3 DNA: TGTGCCTGGAGCAGACTAGCTAGGGAGACCCAGTACTTC
CDR3 protein: CAWSRLARETQYF

V gene: TRBV27
D gene: -
clone size: -
J gene: TRBJ2-5
CDR3 DNA: TGTGCCAGCAGTTTATGGGGCAGGGCACGCGAGACCCAGTACTTC
CDR3 protein: CASSLWGRARETQYF

V gene: TRBV6-5
D gene: -
clone size: -
J gene: TRBJ1-2
CDR3 DNA: TGTGCCAGCAGTTCCCCCCACAGTAATCAGAACTATGGCTACACCTTC
CDR3 protein: CASSSPHSNQNYGYTF

V gene: TRBV11-2
D gene: -
clone size: -
J gene: TRBJ1-1
CDR3 DNA: TGTGCCAGCAGCTTTGGCAGGGCCTCGAACACTGAAGCTTTCTTT
CDR3 protein: CASSFGRASNTEAFF

V gene: TRBV4-3
D gene: TRBD2
clone size: once
J gene: TRBJ2-1
CDR3 DNA: TGCGCCAGCAGCCAATATGGACTAGCCTACAATGAGCAGTTCTTC
CDR3 protein: CASSQYGLAYNEQFF

V gene: TRBV19
D gene: TRBD1
clone size: once
J gene: TRBJ2-2
CDR3 DNA: TGTGCCAGTAGTAGGGACAGGGGGAACACCGGGGAGCTGTTTTTT
CDR3 protein: CASSRDRGNTGELFF

V gene: TRBV28
D gene: TRBD1
clone size: -
J gene: TRBJ1-6
CDR3 DNA: TGTGCCTGCGGCCCTCCTTGGACAGGTCTTAATTCACCCCTCCACTTT
CDR3 protein: CACGPPWTGLNSPLHF

V gene: TRBV18
D gene: -
clone size: -
J gene: TRBJ2-5
CDR3 DNA: TGTGCCAGCTCACCACCAGGGACACAAGAGACCCAGTACTTC
CDR3 protein: CASSPPGTQETQYF

V gene: TRBV7-9
D gene: -
clone size: -
J gene: TRBJ1-1
CDR3 DNA: TGTGCCAGCAGCTTGCAGGGATCCCCTGAAGCTTTCTTT
CDR3 protein: CASSLQGSPEAFF

V gene: TRBV14
D gene: TRBD1
clone size: -
J gene: TRBJ2-1
CDR3 DNA: TGTGCCAGCAGCCAAGGTTCAGGAAGACAGGGCAATGAGCAGTTCTTC
CDR3 protein: CASSQGSGRQGNEQFF

V gene: TRBV7-2
D gene: TRBD1
clone size: -
J gene: TRBJ1-6
CDR3 DNA: TGTGCCAGCAGCGAACAGGGGAGACCAAGCTCCTATAATTCACCCCTCCACTTT
CDR3 protein: CASSEQGRPSSYNSPLHF

V gene: TRBV5-8
D gene: TRBD1
clone size: -
J gene: TRBJ1-6
CDR3 DNA: TGTGCCAGCAGCTGGAGTAAGGCAGGGGGCGCAAATAATTCACCCCTCCACTTT
CDR3 protein: CASSWSKAGGANNSPLHF

V gene: TRBV5-5
D gene: TRBD1
clone size: -
J gene: TRBJ1-3
CDR3 DNA: TGTGCCAGCAGCTTCGAGGACAGGTCTTCTGGAAACACCATATATTTT
CDR3 protein: CASSFEDRSSGNTIYF

V gene: TRBV11-3
D gene: -
clone size: -
J gene: TRBJ2-7
CDR3 DNA: TGTGCCAGCAGCTTAGGTAGCGGGACAGACTACGAGCAGTACTTC
CDR3 protein: CASSLGSGTDYEQYF

V gene: TRBV29-1
D gene: -
clone size: -
J gene: TRBJ1-4
CDR3 DNA: TGCAGCGTCGACAAGGGAGGTGAAAAACTGTTTTTT
CDR3 protein: CSVDKGGEKLFF

V gene: TRBV18
D gene: TRBD2
clone size: -
J gene: TRBJ2-3
CDR3 DNA: TGTGCCAGCTCACCGCGGGGACTAGCGGGAATTGCCAATACGCAGTATTTT
CDR3 protein: CASSPRGLAGIANTQYF

V gene: TRBV27
D gene: TRBD2
clone size: -
J gene: TRBJ2-3
CDR3 DNA: TGTGCCAGCAGTTTACTCCTAGCGGGAGGGCCGGATACGCAGTATTTT
CDR3 protein: CASSLLLAGGPDTQYF

V gene: TRBV11-2
D gene: TRBD2
clone size: -
J gene: TRBJ2-1
CDR3 DNA: TGTGCCAGCAGCGCATCGGGACTAGCTAACAATGAGCAGTTCTTC
CDR3 protein: CASSASGLANNEQFF

V gene: TRBV18
D gene: -
clone size: -
J gene: TRBJ1-5
CDR3 DNA: TGTGCCAGCTCACCTCGCCGGGGGGCCGGCAATCAGCCCCAGCATTTT
CDR3 protein: CASSPRRGAGNQPQHF

V gene: TRBV10-2
D gene: -
clone size: -
J gene: TRBJ1-2
CDR3 DNA: TGCGCCAGCAGTACACCTAACTATGGCTACACCTTC
CDR3 protein: CASSTPNYGYTF

V gene: TRBV28
D gene: TRBD1
clone size: -
J gene: TRBJ2-7
CDR3 DNA: TGTGCCAGCAACCTGGACAGGGGGACGCGGGAGCAGTACTTC
CDR3 protein: CASNLDRGTREQYF

V gene: TRBV4-2
D gene: TRBD2
clone size: -
J gene: TRBJ2-4
CDR3 DNA: TGTGCCAGCAGCCAAGAGAGCCTAGCGGGCAAAACCATTCAGTACTTC
CDR3 protein: CASSQESLAGKTIQYF

V gene: TRBV2
D gene: -
clone size: -
J gene: TRBJ1-6
CDR3 DNA: TGTGCCAGCAGTGAAGAGACAGGACGTAGGGTGGAGCACTTT
CDR3 protein: CASSEETGRRVEHF